This record concerns one T cell receptor beta chain sequence. This CDR3 spans 13 amino acids. V was cut by 2 bases and J by 8 bases, with 10 bases left in between. Germline CDR1 is GTSNPN and CDR2 is SVGIG (reference sequence). The data are from a study of blood T cell repertoires in COVID-19. Study context: Specimens from acute and convalescent COVID-19 originated in the United States, Italy and Spain. Nucleic acid was either cDNA or gDNA, and it came from T cells, B-cell-depleted T cells, or PBMCs.

Original handling: Reference gene primer amplification yielded estimated nucleated cell counts. The method was immunoSEQ multiplex PCR; TCRdb's version includes in-frame clones alone and lacks a portion of them. V and J calls and clone size come straight from that table; D and trimming were deduced from the DNA. This repertoire shows fewer than 200,000 clones, roughly 89% found once; its top ten account for roughly 1.4%. The sample taken for sequencing was peripheral blood. This receptor was obtained from a woman in her forties or fifties with acute or convalescent COVID-19. The chain recombines TRBV30 with TRBJ1-6; D is perhaps TRBD1 (6 bases). CDR3 DNA: TGTGCCTGGAGTCTACAGGGTTATTCACCCCTCCACTTT. Translation: CAWSLQGYSPLHF. The entire variable domain, with the rest obtained from reference TRBV30 and TRBJ1-6, is as follows: SQTIHQWPATLVQPVGSPLSLECTVEGTSNPNLYWYRQAAGRGLQLLFYSVGIGQISSEVPQNLSASRPQDRQFILSSKKLLLSDSGFYLCAWSLQGYSPLHFGNGTRLTVT.